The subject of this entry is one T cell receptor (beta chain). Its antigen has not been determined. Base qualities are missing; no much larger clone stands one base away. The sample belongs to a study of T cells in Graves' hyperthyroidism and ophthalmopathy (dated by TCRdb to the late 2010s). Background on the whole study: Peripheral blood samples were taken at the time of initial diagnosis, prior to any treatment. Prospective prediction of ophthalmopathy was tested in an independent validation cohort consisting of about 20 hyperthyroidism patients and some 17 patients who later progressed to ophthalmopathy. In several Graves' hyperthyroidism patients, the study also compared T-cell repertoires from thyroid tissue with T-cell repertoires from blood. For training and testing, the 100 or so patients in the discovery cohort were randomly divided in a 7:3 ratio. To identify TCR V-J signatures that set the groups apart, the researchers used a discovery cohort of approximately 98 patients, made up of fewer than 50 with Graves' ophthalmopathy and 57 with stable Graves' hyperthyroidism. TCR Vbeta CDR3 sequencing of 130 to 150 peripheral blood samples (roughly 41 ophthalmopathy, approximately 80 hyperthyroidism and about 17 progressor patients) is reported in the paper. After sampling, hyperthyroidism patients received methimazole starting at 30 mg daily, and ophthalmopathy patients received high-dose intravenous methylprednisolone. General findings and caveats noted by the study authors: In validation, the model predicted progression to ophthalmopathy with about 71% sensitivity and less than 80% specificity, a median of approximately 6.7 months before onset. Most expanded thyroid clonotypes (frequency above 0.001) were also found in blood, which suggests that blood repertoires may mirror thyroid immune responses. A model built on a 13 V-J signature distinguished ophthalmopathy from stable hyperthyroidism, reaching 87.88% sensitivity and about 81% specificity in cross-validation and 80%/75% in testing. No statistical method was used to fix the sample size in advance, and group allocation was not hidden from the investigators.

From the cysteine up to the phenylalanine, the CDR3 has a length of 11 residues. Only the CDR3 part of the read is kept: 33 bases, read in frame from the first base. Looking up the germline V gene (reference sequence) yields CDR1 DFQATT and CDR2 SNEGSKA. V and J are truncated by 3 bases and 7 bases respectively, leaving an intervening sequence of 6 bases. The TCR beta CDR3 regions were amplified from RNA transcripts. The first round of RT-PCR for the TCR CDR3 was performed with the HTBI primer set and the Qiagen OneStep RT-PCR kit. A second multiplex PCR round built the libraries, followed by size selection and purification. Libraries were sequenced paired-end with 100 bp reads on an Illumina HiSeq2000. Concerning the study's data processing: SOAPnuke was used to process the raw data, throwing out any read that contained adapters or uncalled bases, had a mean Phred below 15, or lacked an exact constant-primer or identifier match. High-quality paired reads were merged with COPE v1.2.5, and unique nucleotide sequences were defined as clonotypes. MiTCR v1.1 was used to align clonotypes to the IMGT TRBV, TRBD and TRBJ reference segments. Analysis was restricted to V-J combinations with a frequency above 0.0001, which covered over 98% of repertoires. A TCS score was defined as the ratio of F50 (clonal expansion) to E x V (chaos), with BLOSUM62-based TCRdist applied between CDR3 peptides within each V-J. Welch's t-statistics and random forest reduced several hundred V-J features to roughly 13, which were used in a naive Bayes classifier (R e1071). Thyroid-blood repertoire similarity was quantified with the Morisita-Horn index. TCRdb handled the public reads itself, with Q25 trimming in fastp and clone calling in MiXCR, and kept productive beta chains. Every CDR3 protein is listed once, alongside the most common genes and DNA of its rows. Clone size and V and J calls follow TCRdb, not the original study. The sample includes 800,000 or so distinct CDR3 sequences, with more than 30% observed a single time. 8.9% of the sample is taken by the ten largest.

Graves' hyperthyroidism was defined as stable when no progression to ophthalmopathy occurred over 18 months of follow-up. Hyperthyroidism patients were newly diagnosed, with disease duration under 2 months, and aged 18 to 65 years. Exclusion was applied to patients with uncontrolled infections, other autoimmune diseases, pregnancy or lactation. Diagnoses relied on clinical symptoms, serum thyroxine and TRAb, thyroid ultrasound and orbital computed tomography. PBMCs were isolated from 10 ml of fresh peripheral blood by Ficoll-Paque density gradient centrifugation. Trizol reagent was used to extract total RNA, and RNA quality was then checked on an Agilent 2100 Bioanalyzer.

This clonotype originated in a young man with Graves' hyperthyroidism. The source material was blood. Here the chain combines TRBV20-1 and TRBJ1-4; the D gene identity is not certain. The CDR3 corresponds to CSARHREKLFF. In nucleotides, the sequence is TGCAGTGCTAGGCATCGTGAAAAACTGTTTTTT.